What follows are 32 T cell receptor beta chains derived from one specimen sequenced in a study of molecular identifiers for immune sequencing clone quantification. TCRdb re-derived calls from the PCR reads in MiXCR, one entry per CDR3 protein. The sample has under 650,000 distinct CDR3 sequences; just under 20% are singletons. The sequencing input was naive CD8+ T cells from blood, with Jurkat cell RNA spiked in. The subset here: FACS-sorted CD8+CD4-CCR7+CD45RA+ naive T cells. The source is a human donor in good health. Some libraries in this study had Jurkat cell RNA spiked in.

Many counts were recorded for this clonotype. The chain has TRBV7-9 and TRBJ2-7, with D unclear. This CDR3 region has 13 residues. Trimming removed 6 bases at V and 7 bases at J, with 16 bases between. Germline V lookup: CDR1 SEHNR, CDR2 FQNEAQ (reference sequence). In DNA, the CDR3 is TGTGCCAGCAGGGAGTCGGAGTCACGGGAGCAGTACTTC. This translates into CASRESESREQYF.

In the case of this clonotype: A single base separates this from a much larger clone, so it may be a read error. The CDR3 bases are TGTGCCAGCAGTCACGTGAGTCGAGGGGGCACAGATGCGCAGTATTTT. This gives the protein CASSHVSRGGTDAQYF. The chain uses TRBV6-6 and TRBJ2-3; 7 nucleotides align to TRBD1. This CDR3 spans 16 amino acids. The germline CDR1 and CDR2 sequences are MNHNY and SVGAGI (reference sequence).

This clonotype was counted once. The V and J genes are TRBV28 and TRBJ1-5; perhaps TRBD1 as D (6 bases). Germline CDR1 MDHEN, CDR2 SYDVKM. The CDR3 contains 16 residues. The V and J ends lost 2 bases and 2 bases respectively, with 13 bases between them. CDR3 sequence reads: CASSLTGAVGNQPQHF. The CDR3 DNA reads TGTGCCAGCAGTTTAACGGGGGCTGTTGGCAATCAGCCCCAGCATTTT.

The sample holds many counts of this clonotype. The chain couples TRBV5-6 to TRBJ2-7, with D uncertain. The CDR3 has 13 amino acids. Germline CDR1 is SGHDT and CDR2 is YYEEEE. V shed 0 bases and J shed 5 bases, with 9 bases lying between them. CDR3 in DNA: TGTGCCAGCAGCTTGGGTATGGCAGACGAGCAGTACTTC. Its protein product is CASSLGMADEQYF.

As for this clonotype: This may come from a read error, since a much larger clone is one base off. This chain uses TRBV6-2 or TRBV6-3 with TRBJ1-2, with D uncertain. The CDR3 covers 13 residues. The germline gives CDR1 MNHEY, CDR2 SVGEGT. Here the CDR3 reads CASSPPEIYGCTF. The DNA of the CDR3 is TGTGCCAGCAGCCCCCCAGAAATCTATGGCTGCACCTTC.

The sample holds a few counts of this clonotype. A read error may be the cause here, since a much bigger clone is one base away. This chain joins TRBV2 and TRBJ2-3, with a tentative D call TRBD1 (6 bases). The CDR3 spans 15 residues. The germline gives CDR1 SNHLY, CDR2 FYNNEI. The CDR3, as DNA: TGTGCCAGCAAGGAGGTGGGGGCAAGCACAGATATGCAGTATTTT. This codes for CASKEVGASTDMQYF.

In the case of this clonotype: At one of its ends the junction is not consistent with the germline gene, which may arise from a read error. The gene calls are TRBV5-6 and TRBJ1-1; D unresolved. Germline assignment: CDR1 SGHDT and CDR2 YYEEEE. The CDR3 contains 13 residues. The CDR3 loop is CASSWGGSTGAFF. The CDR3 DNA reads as TGTGCCAGCAGCTGGGGAGGGAGTACTGGAGCTTTCTTT.

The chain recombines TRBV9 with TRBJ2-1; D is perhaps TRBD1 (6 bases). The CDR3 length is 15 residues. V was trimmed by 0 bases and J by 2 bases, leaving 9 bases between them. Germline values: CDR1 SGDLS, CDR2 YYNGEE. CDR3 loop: CASSVEGVAYNEQFF. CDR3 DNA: TGTGCCAGCAGCGTAGAGGGGGTGGCCTACAATGAGCAGTTCTTC. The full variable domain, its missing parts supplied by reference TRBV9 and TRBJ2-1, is DSGVTQTPKHLITATGQRVTLRCSPRSGDLSVYWYQQSLDQGLQFLIQYYNGEERAKGNILERFSAQQFPDLHSELNLSSLELGDSALYFCASSVEGVAYNEQFFGPGTRLTVL.

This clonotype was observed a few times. The chain's CDR3 is CASSFPAGLAGDLGTQYF. CDR3 DNA: TGTGCCAGCAGTTTTCCCGCCGGGCTAGCGGGAGACCTGGGCACGCAGTATTTT. V gene TRBV28 combines with J gene TRBJ2-3; 10 bases fit TRBD2. The CDR3 length is 18 residues. V lost 3 bases and J lost 9; bases outside the gene matches: 18. The germline V gene has CDR1 MDHEN and CDR2 SYDVKM.

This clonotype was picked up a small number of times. The CDR3: CASREDRYTEAFF. DNA of the CDR3: TGTGCCAGCAGAGAGGACAGGTACACTGAAGCTTTCTTT. This sequence joins TRBV6-4 and TRBJ1-1, with 7 nucleotides matching TRBD1. V was pared by 6 bases and J by 3 bases, with 4 bases of the junction left unmatched. From germline, CDR1 is MRHNA and CDR2 SNTAGT. The CDR3 length is 13 residues.

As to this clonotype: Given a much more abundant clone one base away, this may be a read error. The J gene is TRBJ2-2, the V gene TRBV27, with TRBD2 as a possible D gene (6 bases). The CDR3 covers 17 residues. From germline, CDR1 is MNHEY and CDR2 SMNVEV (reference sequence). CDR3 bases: TGTGCCAGCAGTTTATCGTCAGCGTGGGAGGAGGCCGGGGAGCTGGTTTTT. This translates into CASSLSSAWEEAGELVF.

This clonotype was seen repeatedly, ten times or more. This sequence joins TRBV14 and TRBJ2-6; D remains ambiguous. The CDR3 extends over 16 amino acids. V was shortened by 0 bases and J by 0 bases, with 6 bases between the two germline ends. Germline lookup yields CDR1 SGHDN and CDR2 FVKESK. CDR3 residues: CASSQDHDSGANVLTF. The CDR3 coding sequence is TGTGCCAGCAGCCAAGATCATGACTCTGGGGCCAACGTCCTGACTTTC.

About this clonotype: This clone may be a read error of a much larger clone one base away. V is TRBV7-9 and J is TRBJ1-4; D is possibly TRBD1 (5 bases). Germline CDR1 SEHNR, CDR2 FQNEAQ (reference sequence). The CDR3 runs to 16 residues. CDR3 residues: CASSFDRFATNERLFF. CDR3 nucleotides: TGTGCCAGCAGCTTTGACAGATTTGCAACTAATGAAAGACTGTTTTTT. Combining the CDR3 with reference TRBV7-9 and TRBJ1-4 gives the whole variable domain DTGVSQNPRHKITKRGQNVTFRCDPISEHNRLYWYRQTLGQGPEFLTYFQNEAQLEKSRLLSDRFSAERPKGSFSTLEIQRTEQGDSAMYLCASSFDRFATNERLFFGSGTQLSVL.

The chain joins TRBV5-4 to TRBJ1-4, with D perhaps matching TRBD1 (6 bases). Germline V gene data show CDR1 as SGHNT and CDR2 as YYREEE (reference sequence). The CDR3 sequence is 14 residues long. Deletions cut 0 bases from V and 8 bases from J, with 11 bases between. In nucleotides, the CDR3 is TGTGCCAGCAGCTTGGAGGACAGCTCGGAAAAACTGTTTTTT. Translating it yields CASSLEDSSEKLFF.

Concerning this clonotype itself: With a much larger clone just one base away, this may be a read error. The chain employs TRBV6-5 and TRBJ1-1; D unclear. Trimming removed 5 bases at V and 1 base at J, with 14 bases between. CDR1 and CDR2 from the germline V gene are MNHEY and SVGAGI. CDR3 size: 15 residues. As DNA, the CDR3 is TGTGCCAGCAGTCCGACAAGGTTCGGGAACACTGAAGCTTTCTTT. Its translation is CASSPTRFGNTEAFF.

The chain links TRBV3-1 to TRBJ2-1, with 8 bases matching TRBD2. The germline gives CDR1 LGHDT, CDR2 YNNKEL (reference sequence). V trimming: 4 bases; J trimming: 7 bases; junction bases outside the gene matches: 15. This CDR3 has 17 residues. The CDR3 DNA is TGTGCCAGCAGCCCAAACCGGGGGGGGCCTCCCTCTAATGAGCAGTTCTTC. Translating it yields CASSPNRGGPPSNEQFF.

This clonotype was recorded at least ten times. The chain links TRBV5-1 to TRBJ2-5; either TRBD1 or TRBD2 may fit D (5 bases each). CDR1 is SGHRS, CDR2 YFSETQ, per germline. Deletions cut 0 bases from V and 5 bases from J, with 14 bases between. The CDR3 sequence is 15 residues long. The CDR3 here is CASSLAGAVRETQYF. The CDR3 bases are TGCGCCAGCAGCTTGGCCGGGGCTGTGCGGGAGACCCAGTACTTC.

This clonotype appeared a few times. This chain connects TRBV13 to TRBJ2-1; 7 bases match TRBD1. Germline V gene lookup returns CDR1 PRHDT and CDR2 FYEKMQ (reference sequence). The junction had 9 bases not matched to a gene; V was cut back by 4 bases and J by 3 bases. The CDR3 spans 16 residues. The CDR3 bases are TGTGCCAGCAGCTCTACAGCAGGGGGTAGCTACAATGAGCAGTTCTTC. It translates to CASSSTAGGSYNEQFF.

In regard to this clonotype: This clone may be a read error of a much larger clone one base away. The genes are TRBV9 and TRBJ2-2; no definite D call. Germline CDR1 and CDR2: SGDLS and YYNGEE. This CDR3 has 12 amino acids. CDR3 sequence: CAGSVYTGELFF. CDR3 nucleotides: TGTGCCGGCAGCGTATACACCGGGGAGCTGTTTTTT.

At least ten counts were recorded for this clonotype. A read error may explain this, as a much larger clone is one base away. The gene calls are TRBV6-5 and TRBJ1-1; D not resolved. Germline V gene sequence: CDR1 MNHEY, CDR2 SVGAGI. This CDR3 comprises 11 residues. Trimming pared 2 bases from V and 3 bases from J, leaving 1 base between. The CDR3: CASSYDTEAFF. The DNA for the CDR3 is TGTGCCAGCAGTTACGACACTGAAGCTTTCTTT.

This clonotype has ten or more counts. The CDR3 DNA reads TGTGCCAGCAGTTCCTCGACTAGCGGGAGGGCCGGTTCCTACAATGAGCAGTTCTTC. Amino acids: CASSSSTSGRAGSYNEQFF. The chain carries TRBV28 and TRBJ2-1; TRBD2 matches at 14 bases. Germline V gives CDR1 MDHEN, CDR2 SYDVKM. V lost 4 bases and J lost 1; bases outside the gene matches: 9. This CDR3 comprises 19 residues.

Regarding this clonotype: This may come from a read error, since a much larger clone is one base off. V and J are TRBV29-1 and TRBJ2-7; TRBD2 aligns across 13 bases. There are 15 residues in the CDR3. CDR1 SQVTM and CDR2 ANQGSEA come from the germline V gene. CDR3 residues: CGVDGTSGASYEQYF. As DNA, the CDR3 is TGCGGCGTTGACGGGACTAGCGGGGCATCCTACGAGCAGTACTTC.

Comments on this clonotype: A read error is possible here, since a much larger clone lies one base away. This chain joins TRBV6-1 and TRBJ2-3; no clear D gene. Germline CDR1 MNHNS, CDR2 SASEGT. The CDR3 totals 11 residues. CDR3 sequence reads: CASSEADTRYF. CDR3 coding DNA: TGTGCCAGCAGTGAAGCGGATACGCGGTATTTT.

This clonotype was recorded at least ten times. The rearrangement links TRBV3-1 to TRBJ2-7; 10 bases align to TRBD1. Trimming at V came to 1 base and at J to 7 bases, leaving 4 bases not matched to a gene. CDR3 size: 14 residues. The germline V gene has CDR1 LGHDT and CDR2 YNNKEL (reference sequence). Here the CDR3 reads CASSQGTGGDEQYF. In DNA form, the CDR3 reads TGTGCCAGCAGCCAAGGGACAGGGGGAGATGAGCAGTACTTC.

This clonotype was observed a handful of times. The CDR3 DNA is TGTGCCAGCGAGGGACAGATAACCTACGAGCAGTACTTC. The encoded protein is CASEGQITYEQYF. The chain combines TRBV11-2 with TRBJ2-7; 7 bases are a match to TRBD1. The CDR3 is 13 amino acids. V gave up 8 bases and J gave up 2 bases; unmatched junction bases: 6. Germline V gene sequence: CDR1 SGHAT, CDR2 FQNNGV.

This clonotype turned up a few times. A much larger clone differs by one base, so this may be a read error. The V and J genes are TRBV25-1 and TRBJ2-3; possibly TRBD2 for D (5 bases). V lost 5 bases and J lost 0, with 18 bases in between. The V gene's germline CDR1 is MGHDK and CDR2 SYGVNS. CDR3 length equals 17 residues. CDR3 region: CASSRDLGRPSTDTQYF. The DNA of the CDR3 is TGTGCCAGCAGTAGAGATCTTGGGAGACCGAGCACAGATACGCAGTATTTT. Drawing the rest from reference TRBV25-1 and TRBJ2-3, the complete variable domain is EADIYQTPRYLVIGTGKKITLECSQTMGHDKMYWYQQDPGMELHLIHYSYGVNSTEKGDLSSESTVSRIRTEHFPLTLESARPSHTSQYLCASSRDLGRPSTDTQYFGPGTRLTVL.

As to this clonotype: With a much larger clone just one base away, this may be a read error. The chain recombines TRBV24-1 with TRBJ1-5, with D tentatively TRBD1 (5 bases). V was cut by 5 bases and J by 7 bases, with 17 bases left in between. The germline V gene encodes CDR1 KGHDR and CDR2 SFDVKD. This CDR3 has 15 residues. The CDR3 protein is CATSASREGRQPQHF. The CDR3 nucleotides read TGTGCCACCAGTGCCTCCAGGGAGGGGAGACAGCCCCAGCATTTT.

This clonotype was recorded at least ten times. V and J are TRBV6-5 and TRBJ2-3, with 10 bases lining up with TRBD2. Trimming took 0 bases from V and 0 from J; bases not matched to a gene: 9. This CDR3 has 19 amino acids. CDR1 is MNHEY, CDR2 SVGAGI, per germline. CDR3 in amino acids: CASSYSLAGAAQSTDTQYF. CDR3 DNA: TGTGCCAGCAGTTACTCGCTAGCGGGAGCCGCACAAAGCACAGATACGCAGTATTTT.

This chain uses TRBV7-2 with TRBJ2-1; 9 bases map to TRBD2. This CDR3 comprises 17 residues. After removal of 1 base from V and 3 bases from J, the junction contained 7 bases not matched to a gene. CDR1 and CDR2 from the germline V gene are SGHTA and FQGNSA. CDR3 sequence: CASSLERRGGFYNEQFF. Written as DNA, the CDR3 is TGTGCCAGCAGCTTAGAACGGCGGGGGGGCTTCTACAATGAGCAGTTCTTC. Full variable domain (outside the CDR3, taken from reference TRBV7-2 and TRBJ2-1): GAGVSQSPSNKVTEKGKDVELRCDPISGHTALYWYRQSLGQGLEFLIYFQGNSAPDKSGLPSDRFSAERTGGSVSTLTIQRTQQEDSAVYLCASSLERRGGFYNEQFFGPGTRLTVL.

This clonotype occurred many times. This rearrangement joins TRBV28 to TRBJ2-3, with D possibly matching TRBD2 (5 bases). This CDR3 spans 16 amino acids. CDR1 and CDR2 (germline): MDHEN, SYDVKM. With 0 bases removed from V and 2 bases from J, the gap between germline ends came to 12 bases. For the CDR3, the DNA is TGTGCCAGCAGTTTATGGGTTAGCGACCCCACAGATACGCAGTATTTT. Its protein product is CASSLWVSDPTDTQYF.

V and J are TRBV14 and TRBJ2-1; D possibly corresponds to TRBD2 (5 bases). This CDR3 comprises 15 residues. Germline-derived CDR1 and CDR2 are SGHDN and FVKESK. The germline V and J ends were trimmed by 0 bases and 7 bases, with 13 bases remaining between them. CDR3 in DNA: TGTGCCAGCAGCCAAGAGGTATGGACTGAAAATGAGCAGTTCTTC. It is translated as CASSQEVWTENEQFF. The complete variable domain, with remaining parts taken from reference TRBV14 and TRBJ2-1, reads EAGVTQFPSHSVIEKGQTVTLRCDPISGHDNLYWYRRVMGKEIKFLLHFVKESKQDESGMPNNRFLAERTGGTYSTLKVQPAELEDSGVYFCASSQEVWTENEQFFGPGTRLTVL.

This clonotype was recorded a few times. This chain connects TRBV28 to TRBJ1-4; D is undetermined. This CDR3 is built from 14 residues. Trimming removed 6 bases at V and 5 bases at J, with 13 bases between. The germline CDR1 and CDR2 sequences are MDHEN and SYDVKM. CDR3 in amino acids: CASSIGQHNEKLFF. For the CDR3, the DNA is TGTGCCAGCAGCATAGGCCAACACAATGAAAAACTGTTTTTT.